A selection of T cell receptor beta chains follows, all from one sample in a study of cytomegalovirus exposure and HLA in healthy donors. Sequencing was performed with immunoSEQ multiplex PCR; in TCRdb, only in-frame clones are kept and a portion is missing. The data contain approximately 130,000 clones, approximately 78% of them singletons. Sequences were obtained from PBMCs. These receptors were obtained from a woman aged 40 to 50 in good health and CMV-seronegative. Each CDR3 is given with its conserved first and last residue. The D gene is left open where the match is weak. Not every row has a clone size; where given, it reads once, few, many or a size class.

V	J	D	size	DNA	CDR3
TRBV28	TRBJ1-2	TRBD1	few	TGTGCCAGCAGGCCCGGGACAGTCTATGGCTACACCTTC	CASRPGTVYGYTF
TRBV7-2	TRBJ2-1	TRBD1	.	TGTGCCAGCAGCTCCCCGACAGGGGGGTCCTACAATGAGCAGTTCTTC	CASSSPTGGSYNEQFF
TRBV28	TRBJ1-3	TRBD1	.	TGTGCCAGCAGCCTACAACAGGGGTGGGGAAACACCATATATTTT	CASSLQQGWGNTIYF
TRBV25-1	TRBJ1-3	TRBD1	.	TGTGCCAGCAGTGAAGGGGGACAGGGGGGACACACCATATATTTT	CASSEGGQGGHTIYF
TRBV28	TRBJ2-5	TRBD2	.	TGTGCCAGCAGTTTGATCGGGGGGGCGGGAGAGACCCAGTACTTC	CASSLIGGAGETQYF
TRBV7-2	TRBJ2-3	.	.	TGTGCCAGCAGCATTACGGCAGATACGCAGTATTTT	CASSITADTQYF
TRBV10-1	TRBJ2-3	.	.	TGCGCCAGCAGTGACCGGGGGGCCAGCACAGATACGCAGTATTTT	CASSDRGASTDTQYF
TRBV10-3	TRBJ2-7	.	.	TGTGCCATCAGTGAGTCAAGGGCGCGGGACTACGAGCAGTACTTC	CAISESRARDYEQYF
TRBV6-5	TRBJ1-1	TRBD1	.	TGTGCCAGCAGTCCAAGACAGGGAATAACGGAAGCTTTCTTT	CASSPRQGITEAFF
TRBV4-2	TRBJ1-2	.	.	TGTGCCAGCAGCACCGCGGGAGACGGACAGTTCGGGGGCTACACCTTC	CASSTAGDGQFGGYTF
TRBV15	TRBJ2-7	TRBD1	few	TGTGCCACCAGCAGAGACCTTAGGACAGGGACCGAGCAGTACTTC	CATSRDLRTGTEQYF
TRBV5-1	TRBJ1-2	.	.	TGCGCCAGCAGCTTGGGCACCCCGAGTCCGGGTGGCTACACCTTC	CASSLGTPSPGGYTF
TRBV28	TRBJ1-5	.	.	TGTGCCAGCAGTTTGGGGGCCCCCAATCAGCCCCAGCATTTT	CASSLGAPNQPQHF
TRBV5-1	TRBJ1-1	.	.	TGCGCCAGCAGCTTGTTGTCAGGCCTGAACACTGAAGCTTTCTTT	CASSLLSGLNTEAFF
TRBV5-1	TRBJ1-2	.	.	TGCGCCAGCAGCCCGCGGGACGGCGCCTATGGCTACACCTTC	CASSPRDGAYGYTF
TRBV9	TRBJ2-3	TRBD2	.	TGTGCCAGCAGCGTAGGAAACGGGAGGGCAGATACGCAGTATTTT	CASSVGNGRADTQYF
TRBV7-9	TRBJ2-1	.	.	TGTGCCAGCAGTCGCGGGTTAGGCTCCTACAATGAGCAGTTCTTC	CASSRGLGSYNEQFF
TRBV4-2	TRBJ2-1	.	.	TGTGCCAGCAGCCAAGATAACAACGGGAGTGGAGAGCAGTTCTTC	CASSQDNNGSGEQFF
TRBV27	TRBJ1-1	.	.	TGTGCCAGCACCTCTCTAATGGGTCTCAGGGTGAACACTGAAGCTTTCTTT	CASTSLMGLRVNTEAFF
TRBV6-5	TRBJ1-5	TRBD1	.	TGTGCCAGCACCACGACAGGGAAGGTGGGTCAGCCCCAGCATTTT	CASTTTGKVGQPQHF
TRBV6-5	TRBJ2-1	TRBD2	.	TGTGCCAGCAGTTACTCGAATCAGGGAGGGCAAGATGAGCAGTTCTTC	CASSYSNQGGQDEQFF
TRBV4-1	TRBJ1-1	.	.	TGCGCCAGCAGCCAAGAACAACAGGGTCTCACTGAAGCTTTCTTT	CASSQEQQGLTEAFF
TRBV18	TRBJ2-3	.	.	TGTGCCAGCTCACCACTGAGGGCGGACCGTGGGGATACGCAGTATTTT	CASSPLRADRGDTQYF
TRBV9	TRBJ2-3	TRBD2	.	TGTGCCAGCAGCATTGGACTAGCGGGAAACACAGATACGCAGTATTTT	CASSIGLAGNTDTQYF
TRBV5-1	TRBJ2-5	.	.	TGCGCCAGCAGCCCCAGTGGGGGAGGGGGAGAGACCCAGTACTTC	CASSPSGGGGETQYF
TRBV6-1	TRBJ1-3	.	.	TGTGCCAGCAGCCCGGACAGCTACACGGACACCATATATTTT	CASSPDSYTDTIYF
TRBV10-3	TRBJ1-1	TRBD1	few	TGTGCCATCAGTGAGGGGACAGGGCCGAACACTGAAGCTTTCTTT	CAISEGTGPNTEAFF
TRBV7-9	TRBJ2-6	TRBD1	.	TGTGCCAGCAGCCGAGGGACAGTCCTCTCTGGGGCCAACGTCCTGACTTTC	CASSRGTVLSGANVLTF
TRBV14	TRBJ2-7	.	.	TGTGCCAGCAGCCGGATCCTGGGCCTCGAGCAGTACTTC	CASSRILGLEQYF
TRBV28	TRBJ2-1	.	.	TGTGCCAGCAGTTTTGAGGCCCATGAGCAGTTCTTC	CASSFEAHEQFF
TRBV4-2	TRBJ1-6	.	.	TGTGCCAGCAGCCAAGATCGAAATCGCAGGCTTAGCTCCTATAATTCACCCCTCCACTTT	CASSQDRNRRLSSYNSPLHF
TRBV7-9	TRBJ2-7	.	.	TGTGCCAGCAGCCCCTTCTACGAGCAGTACTTC	CASSPFYEQYF
TRBV19	TRBJ2-7	TRBD1	few	TGTGCCAGTAGTTCACAGGGGGCCGGGGAGCAGTACTTC	CASSSQGAGEQYF
TRBV10-2	TRBJ2-1	TRBD2	.	TGCGCCAGCAGTGAGCCGCGGGGGAGAGGAGGAAATGAGCAGTTCTTC	CASSEPRGRGGNEQFF
TRBV5-6	TRBJ2-1	.	.	TGTGCCAGCAGCTCGGGCAGGGGCATCTACAATGAGCAGTTCTTC	CASSSGRGIYNEQFF
TRBV9	TRBJ1-2	.	.	TGTGCCAGCAGCGCCCAGGCTAATGGAGGCTACACCTTC	CASSAQANGGYTF
TRBV28	TRBJ1-2	.	.	TGTGCCAGCAGCCCCACGGTCTATGGCTACACCTTC	CASSPTVYGYTF
TRBV5-1	TRBJ2-7	.	.	TGCGCCAGCAGCTCTATCCAGGGGGGAGGCGAGCAGTACTTC	CASSSIQGGGEQYF
TRBV27	TRBJ2-7	.	few	TGTGCCAGCAGTCCTATGGGGACTTCGGTCCCCTACGAGCAGTACTTC	CASSPMGTSVPYEQYF
TRBV5-1	TRBJ2-6	.	.	TGCGCCAGCAGCTTGGTTATGCGCGCGATCTCTGGGGCCAACGTCCTGACTTTC	CASSLVMRAISGANVLTF
TRBV27	TRBJ2-7	TRBD2	.	TGTGCCAGCAGTACAACCTCGACTAGCAACTACGAGCAGTACTTC	CASSTTSTSNYEQYF
TRBV14	TRBJ2-4	.	.	TGTGCCAGCAGCCAAACTCTCAGGCGGCCTATAGCGGCCAAAAACATTCAGTACTTC	CASSQTLRRPIAAKNIQYF
TRBV7-7	TRBJ1-2	TRBD1	.	TGTGCTAGCAGCTTAGTGGGACAGGGCCATGGCTACACCTTC	CASSLVGQGHGYTF
TRBV28	TRBJ2-7	.	.	TGTGCCACCGCCCTAGTGATATACGAGCAGTACTTC	CATALVIYEQYF
TRBV2	TRBJ2-6	TRBD2	.	TGTGCCAGCAGTAACGGACTAGCGGTTTCCTCTGGGGCCAACGGCCTGACTTTC	CASSNGLAVSSGANGLTF
TRBV6-5	TRBJ2-2	.	few	TGTGCCAGCAGTAAGGGGGTCGCTCACACCGGGGAGCTGTTTTTT	CASSKGVAHTGELFF
TRBV7-9	TRBJ2-1	TRBD2	once	TGTGCCAGCAGCCCGAGGACTAGCGGATACAATGAGCAGTTCTTC	CASSPRTSGYNEQFF
TRBV6-5	TRBJ2-7	.	.	TGTGCCAGCAGCCTGCAGGGGAGGGGGTTCTACGAGCAGTACTTC	CASSLQGRGFYEQYF
TRBV6-6	TRBJ1-1	.	few	TGTGCCAGCAGTTCGAACAGGGTTAGAAACACTGAAGCTTTCTTT	CASSSNRVRNTEAFF
TRBV15	TRBJ2-2	TRBD2	.	TGTGCCACCAGCAGAGGGGGACTAGCGGGAGCCGGGGAGCTGTTTTTT	CATSRGGLAGAGELFF
TRBV28	TRBJ2-3	TRBD2	.	TGTGCCAGCAGTCGGACTAGCGAGGGCAAGTATTTT	CASSRTSEGKYF
TRBV25-1	TRBJ2-2	TRBD1	.	TGTGCCAGCACTACAGGGGGCTTCGGGGAGCTGTTTTTT	CASTTGGFGELFF